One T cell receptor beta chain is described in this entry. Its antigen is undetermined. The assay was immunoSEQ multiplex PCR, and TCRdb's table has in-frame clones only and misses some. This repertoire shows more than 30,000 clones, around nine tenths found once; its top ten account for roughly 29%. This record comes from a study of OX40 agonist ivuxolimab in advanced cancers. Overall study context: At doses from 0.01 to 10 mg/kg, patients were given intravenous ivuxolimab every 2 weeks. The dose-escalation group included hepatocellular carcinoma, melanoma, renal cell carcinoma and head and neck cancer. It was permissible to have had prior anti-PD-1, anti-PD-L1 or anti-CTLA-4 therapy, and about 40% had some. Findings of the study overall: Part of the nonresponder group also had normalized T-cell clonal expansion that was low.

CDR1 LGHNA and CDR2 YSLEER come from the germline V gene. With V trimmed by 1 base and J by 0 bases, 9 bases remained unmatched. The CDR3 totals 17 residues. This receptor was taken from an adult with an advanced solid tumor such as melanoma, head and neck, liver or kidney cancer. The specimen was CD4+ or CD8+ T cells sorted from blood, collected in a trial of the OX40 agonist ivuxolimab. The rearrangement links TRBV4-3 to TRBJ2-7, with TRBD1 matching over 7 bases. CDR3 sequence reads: CASSQGHGTATSYEQYF. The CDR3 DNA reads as TGCGCCAGCAGCCAAGGCCACGGGACAGCAACCTCCTACGAGCAGTACTTC.